This is a list of T cell receptor beta chains from one sample in a study of blood T cell repertoires in COVID-19. Method: immunoSEQ multiplex PCR; TCRdb's copy keeps in-frame clones and lacks some. In the table there are under 130,000 clones, roughly 79% of which are singletons. The specimen sequenced was peripheral blood. These receptors originate from a woman aged 70 to 79 with acute or convalescent COVID-19. CDR3s include the opening cysteine and the closing phenylalanine or tryptophan. Each record gives: CDR3 protein, V gene, J gene.

CDR3 protein: CASSPDLLSYEQYF
V gene: TRBV27
J gene: TRBJ2-7

CDR3 protein: CASSQAFNEKLFF
V gene: TRBV14
J gene: TRBJ1-4

CDR3 protein: CATSKTSGRVVEQFF
V gene: TRBV24-1
J gene: TRBJ2-1

CDR3 protein: CASTRVGGGYTF
V gene: TRBV6-5
J gene: TRBJ1-2

CDR3 protein: CASSGETGHGLFF
V gene: TRBV9
J gene: TRBJ1-4

CDR3 protein: CASSSLGRQLGWPGELFF
V gene: TRBV28
J gene: TRBJ2-2

CDR3 protein: CASSASGWVANEQFF
V gene: TRBV9
J gene: TRBJ2-1

CDR3 protein: CASSIQGDQPQHF
V gene: TRBV19
J gene: TRBJ1-5

CDR3 protein: CASSTQGWNTEAFF
V gene: TRBV19
J gene: TRBJ1-1

CDR3 protein: CASRRGQFPYEQYF
V gene: TRBV19
J gene: TRBJ2-7

CDR3 protein: CASSYSQVNTEAFF
V gene: TRBV6-5
J gene: TRBJ1-1

CDR3 protein: CASSLYGRTTNYGYTF
V gene: TRBV27
J gene: TRBJ1-2

CDR3 protein: CASSVTGQALSGNTIYF
V gene: TRBV9
J gene: TRBJ1-3

CDR3 protein: CASSLGLGEGGYTF
V gene: TRBV5-6
J gene: TRBJ1-2

CDR3 protein: CASSLTSGSGTGELFF
V gene: TRBV5-1
J gene: TRBJ2-2

CDR3 protein: CASSQVYGTPSNYGYTF
V gene: TRBV4-1
J gene: TRBJ1-2

CDR3 protein: CASRIQGRLSEAFF
V gene: TRBV19
J gene: TRBJ1-1

CDR3 protein: CASSEHRGLDQPQHF
V gene: TRBV7-2
J gene: TRBJ1-5

CDR3 protein: CASSRSGGTNEKLFF
V gene: TRBV7-2
J gene: TRBJ1-4

CDR3 protein: CASSPARGTYNEQFF
V gene: TRBV9
J gene: TRBJ2-1

CDR3 protein: CASSLLGSTEAFF
V gene: TRBV7-2
J gene: TRBJ1-1

CDR3 protein: CASSLITANYGYTF
V gene: TRBV2
J gene: TRBJ1-2

CDR3 protein: CASSAGQFYEQYF
V gene: TRBV7-9
J gene: TRBJ2-7

CDR3 protein: CASSFDIRGKWGDQPQHF
V gene: TRBV12-1
J gene: TRBJ1-5